The T cell receptor beta chain under discussion was sequenced for a study of naive and memory T cell subsets. Two oligonucleotides, mixed equimolar, formed the beta constant-region primer covering TRBC1 and TRBC2. The ligated cDNA underwent four PCR rounds using SP2 and nested alpha and beta constant-region primers. Using its own MiXCR run on the UMI-ligation and nested PCR reads, TCRdb lists one record per CDR3 protein. The sample has some 9,700 distinct CDR3 sequences, around 5.4% seen once; the top ten hold around 59%. After CD4 positive bead selection, the CD4-negative fraction gave CD8 T cells. This clonotype is medium-sized (0.01 to 0.1%) in the sample. Germline CDR1 is SGHRS and CDR2 is YFSETQ. The CDR3 consists of 14 residues. The ends were cut back, 5 bases at V and 4 bases at J, with 14 bases in the middle.

This rearrangement joins TRBV5-1 to TRBJ2-3; D may be TRBD1 (5 bases). The sequence came from a human donor in good health. The sample comprised CD4+ TEMRA cells from blood. Noted subset: effector memory re-expressing CD45RA, CD45RA+ CD27-. CDR3 sequence (DNA): TGCGCCAGCAGAGCTTCCAGGGTATCAGATACGCAGTATTTT. Translation: CASRASRVSDTQYF.